Below are 20 T cell receptor beta chains sequenced from a single sample in a study of blood T cell repertoires in COVID-19. Assay: immunoSEQ multiplex PCR; the TCRdb copy retains only in-frame clones and omits some. The repertoire includes about 98,000 clones, roughly 92% of them detected once, and 1.9% sits in the top ten. Sequences were obtained from peripheral blood. The receptors originated from a woman aged 45-65 years with COVID-19, enrolled during active disease.

CDR3 loop: CATSRTGRDGYTF. The CDR3 nucleotides are TGTGCCACCAGCAGGACAGGGCGGGATGGCTACACCTTC. The V and J genes are TRBV24-1 and TRBJ1-2, with 8 bases aligning to TRBD1. The CDR3 consists of 13 residues. CDR1 is KGHDR, CDR2 SFDVKD, per germline. Trimming at V came to 7 bases and at J to 6 bases, leaving 6 bases not matched to a gene.

The chain combines TRBV7-2 with TRBJ1-1, with unresolved D. This CDR3 is built from 16 residues. Trimming removed 4 bases from V and 1 base from J, with 16 bases in between. Germline CDR1 is SGHTA and CDR2 is FQGNSA. CDR3 DNA: TGTGCCAGCAGCTCCACCGGCACGGCGGCGAACACTGAAGCTTTCTTT. Its protein product is CASSSTGTAANTEAFF.

This chain connects TRBV4-3 to TRBJ2-7; maybe TRBD1 (8 bases). Germline loops: CDR1 LGHNA, CDR2 YSLEER. The CDR3 sequence is 13 residues long. The V and J ends lost 4 bases and 11 bases respectively, with 18 bases between them. The CDR3 DNA reads as TGCGCCAGCAGCCTAGACAGGGGAGGGGAGGAGTACTTC. Translating it yields CASSLDRGGEEYF.

The chain recombines TRBV11-3 with TRBJ2-5; 8 bases map to TRBD2. The CDR3 length is 15 residues. CDR1 and CDR2 (germline): SGHNT, YENEEA. Trimming at V came to 5 bases and at J to 4 bases, leaving 9 bases not matched to a gene. This chain's CDR3 is CASSRGGQGGETQYF. The CDR3 DNA follows: TGTGCCAGCAGCCGGGGGGGGCAAGGAGGAGAGACCCAGTACTTC.

This clone has a single count. The chain employs TRBV4-1 and TRBJ2-1; 10 positions agree with TRBD2. Germline trimming cut 5 bases from V and 4 bases from J; bases unmatched to any gene: 20. The length of the CDR3 is 20 residues. From germline, CDR1 is MGHRA and CDR2 YSYEKL. The CDR3 DNA follows: TGCGCCAGCAGCGCGCGTCTTTCCGTAGCGGGGGGCCTCGGATACAATGAGCAGTTCTTC. Translated, it gives CASSARLSVAGGLGYNEQFF.

The CDR3 DNA reads TGTGCCAGCAGCTTCGACAGGGCGGACTATGGCTACACCTTC. Residues: CASSFDRADYGYTF. The rearrangement uses TRBV7-2 and TRBJ1-2; TRBD1 matches 7 bases. V was clipped by 3 bases and J by 3 bases; unmatched bases: 4. Germline values: CDR1 SGHTA, CDR2 FQGNSA. The CDR3 extends over 14 amino acids.

The V call is TRBV5-1, the J call TRBJ1-1; tentatively, D is TRBD1 (5 bases). This CDR3 has 16 amino acids. CDR1 and CDR2 from the germline V gene are SGHRS and YFSETQ. V was clipped by 5 bases and J by 8 bases, with 25 bases between them. The CDR3 DNA sequence: TGCGCCAGCAGACCTCGGGGGATGCGGGGAGAGGGCGAAGCTTTCTTT. Its translation: CASRPRGMRGEGEAFF. The full variable domain, with the rest looked up from reference TRBV5-1 and TRBJ1-1, is KAGVTQTPRYLIKTRGQQVTLSCSPISGHRSVSWYQQTPGQGLQFLFEYFSETQRNKGNFPGRFSGRQFSNSRSEMNVSTLELGDSALYLCASRPRGMRGEGEAFFGQGTRLTVV.

The chain is built from TRBV6-5 and TRBJ1-6, with D perhaps TRBD1 (6 bases). The length of the CDR3 is 15 residues. V gave up 0 bases and J gave up 8 bases, with 11 bases separating them. CDR1 is MNHEY and CDR2 is SVGAGI in the germline V gene. This CDR3 is CASSYSKGVDSPLHF. CDR3 DNA sequence: TGTGCCAGCAGTTACTCGAAGGGGGTGGATTCACCCCTCCACTTT.

The gene calls are TRBV7-2 and TRBJ2-4; 7 positions agree with TRBD1. V shed 5 bases and J 0 bases; nucleotides not matched to a gene: 7. Germline loops: CDR1 SGHTA, CDR2 FQGNSA. CDR3 size: 16 residues. The CDR3 region has the DNA TGTGCCAGCAGCACTGACAGGGCCACAGCCAAAAACATTCAGTACTTC. It is translated as CASSTDRATAKNIQYF.

The CDR3 nucleotides read TGTGCCAGCAGCTCGTTAGACAGGGGGCGAAGCTACACCTTC. This translates into CASSSLDRGRSYTF. J is TRBJ1-2 and V is TRBV5-6; TRBD1 matches 10 bases. Looked up from germline, CDR1 is SGHDT and CDR2 is YYEEEE. The CDR3 runs to 14 residues. V lost 3 bases and J lost 9; bases outside the gene matches: 8.

J is TRBJ1-2 and V is TRBV5-4; tentative D call: TRBD1 (6 bases). This CDR3 comprises 16 residues. Trimming pared 5 bases from V and 4 bases from J, leaving 21 bases between. The germline V gene has CDR1 SGHNT and CDR2 YYREEE (reference sequence). CDR3 sequence reads: CASRVKGQRTTYGYTF. The CDR3 DNA reads TGTGCCAGCAGAGTTAAAGGACAGCGAACTACCTATGGCTACACCTTC.

This chain's CDR3 is CASSVGQGPNEKLFF. The CDR3 region has the DNA TGTGCCAGTAGTGTTGGACAGGGTCCTAATGAAAAACTGTTTTTT. This chain uses TRBV19 with TRBJ1-4; 8 bases agree with TRBD1. The V gene end was trimmed by 5 bases and the J gene end by 3 bases; junction bases not matched to a gene: 5. The CDR3 totals 15 residues. The germline gives CDR1 LNHDA, CDR2 SQIVND (reference sequence).

This rearrangement joins TRBV10-3 to TRBJ2-7; D may be TRBD1 (6 bases). CDR1 and CDR2 from the germline V gene are ENHRY and SYGVKD. V lost 4 bases, J lost 2 bases, and 9 bases lay in between. CDR3 size: 13 residues. CDR3 DNA: TGTGCCATCAGTGCCGACAGGACCTACGAGCAGTACGTC. It yields the protein CAISADRTYEQYV.

CDR3 region: CASSLRSVNYGYTF. The CDR3 nucleotides read TGCGCCAGCAGCTTGCGGTCGGTAAACTATGGCTACACCTTC. The V gene is TRBV5-1, the J gene TRBJ1-2; D gene ambiguous. The CDR3 length is 14 residues. Trimming left V 1 base short and J 2 bases short, with 9 bases between. Per germline, CDR1 SGHRS and CDR2 YFSETQ.

V usage is TRBV15 and J usage is TRBJ2-3; a weak D match, TRBD1 (6 bases). Looked up from germline, CDR1 is LNHNV and CDR2 is YYDKDF (reference sequence). The CDR3 runs to 15 residues. With 6 bases removed from V and 0 bases from J, the gap between germline ends came to 13 bases. CDR3 protein: CATSTTGPSTDTQYF. CDR3 in DNA: TGTGCCACCAGTACTACAGGGCCAAGCACAGATACGCAGTATTTT.

The chain recombines TRBV30 with TRBJ1-2, with D perhaps matching TRBD1 (5 bases). V was pared by 5 bases and J by 4 bases, with 17 bases between. In germline, CDR1 is GTSNPN, CDR2 SVGIG (reference sequence). CDR3 length equals 14 residues. CDR3 bases: TGTGCCTGGTTACGACAGACCTCCCTCTATGGCTACACCTTC. Translation gives CAWLRQTSLYGYTF.

V is TRBV27 and J is TRBJ2-2, with 9 bases lining up with TRBD2. V lost 3 bases, J lost 4 bases, and 12 bases stayed unmatched. The CDR3 consists of 18 residues. Per the germline V gene, CDR1 is MNHEY and CDR2 is SMNVEV (reference sequence). This CDR3 is CASSFLGQTSGFTGELFF. The CDR3 coding sequence is TGTGCCAGCAGTTTTTTAGGCCAGACTAGCGGATTCACCGGGGAGCTGTTTTTT.

The chain carries TRBV6-5 and TRBJ2-1; the match to TRBD1 covers 8 bases. CDR3 size: 15 residues. V shed 6 bases, J shed 0 bases, and the junction held 4 bases outside the gene matches. The germline V gene has CDR1 MNHEY and CDR2 SVGAGI. The CDR3 DNA sequence: TGTGCCAGCAGGGACAGGGCGTCCTCCTACAATGAGCAGTTCTTC. Translation gives CASRDRASSYNEQFF.

This clone was recorded only once. This chain links TRBV5-1 with TRBJ2-1; 8 bases are a match to TRBD2. This CDR3 is 16 amino acids long. Germline CDR1 SGHRS, CDR2 YFSETQ. The ends lost 1 base at V and 2 bases at J; junction bases unmatched: 5. Here the CDR3 reads CASSLTSGGAYNEQFF. The DNA of the CDR3 is TGCGCCAGCAGCTTGACTTCCGGGGGGGCCTACAATGAGCAGTTCTTC.

This clone has only one observation. V and J are TRBV20-1 and TRBJ2-5, with 9 bases identical to TRBD2. CDR1 is DFQATT, CDR2 SNEGSKA, per germline (reference sequence). The CDR3 length is 15 residues. V lost 3 bases and J lost 2; bases outside the gene matches: 7. This CDR3 is CSASLAGGNQETQYF. As DNA, the CDR3 is TGCAGTGCTAGTCTCGCGGGGGGGAATCAAGAGACCCAGTACTTC.